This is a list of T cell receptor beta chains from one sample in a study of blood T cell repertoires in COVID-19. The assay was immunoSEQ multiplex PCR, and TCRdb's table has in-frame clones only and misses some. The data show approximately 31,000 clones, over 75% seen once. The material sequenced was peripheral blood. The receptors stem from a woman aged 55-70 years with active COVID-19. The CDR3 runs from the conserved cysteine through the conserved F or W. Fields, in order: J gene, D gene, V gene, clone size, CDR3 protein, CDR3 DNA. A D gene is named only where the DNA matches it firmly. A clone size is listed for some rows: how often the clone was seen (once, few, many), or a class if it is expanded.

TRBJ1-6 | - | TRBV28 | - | CASSPLRVRNSPLHF | TGTGCCAGCAGTCCCCTGAGGGTTCGCAATTCACCCCTCCACTTT
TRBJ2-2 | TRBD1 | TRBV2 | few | CASSIRQGTAGELFF | TGTGCCAGCAGCATCCGACAGGGGACGGCCGGGGAGCTGTTTTTT
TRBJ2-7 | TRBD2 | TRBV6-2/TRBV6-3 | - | CASSYSKRGQPGGSRYEQYF | TGTGCCAGCAGTTACTCGAAACGGGGCCAACCGGGCGGGAGTCGATACGAGCAGTACTTC
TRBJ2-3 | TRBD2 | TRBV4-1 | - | CASSLGLAGGPGDTQYF | TGCGCCAGCAGCCTCGGACTAGCGGGGGGGCCGGGGGATACGCAGTATTTT
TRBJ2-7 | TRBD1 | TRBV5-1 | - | CASSTSPTGQPDEQYF | TGCGCCAGCAGCACCTCACCGACAGGGCAACCGGACGAGCAGTACTTC
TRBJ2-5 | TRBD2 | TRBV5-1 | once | CASQGLAGAQETQYF | TGCGCCAGCCAGGGACTAGCGGGGGCCCAAGAGACCCAGTACTTC
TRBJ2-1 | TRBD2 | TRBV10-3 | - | CAISESVTSGINEQFF | TGTGCCATCAGTGAGTCGGTGACTAGCGGGATAAATGAGCAGTTCTTC
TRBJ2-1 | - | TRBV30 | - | CAWSVGSHNEQFF | TGTGCCTGGAGCGTAGGGAGCCACAATGAGCAGTTCTTC
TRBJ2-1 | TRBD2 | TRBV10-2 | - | CASSDLGTSGVEEQFF | TGCGCCAGCAGTGATCTCGGGACTAGCGGGGTGGAGGAGCAGTTCTTC
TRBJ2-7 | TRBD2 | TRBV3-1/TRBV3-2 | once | CASSQLGLAGAYEQYF | TGTGCCAGCAGCCAACTGGGACTAGCGGGGGCCTACGAGCAGTACTTC
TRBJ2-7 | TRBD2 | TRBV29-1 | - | CSVEGLAEGYEQYF | TGCAGCGTTGAGGGACTAGCGGAGGGCTACGAGCAGTACTTC
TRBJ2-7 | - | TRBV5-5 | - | CASSLMASTYEQYF | TGTGCCAGCAGCTTGATGGCCAGTACCTACGAGCAGTACTTC